Shown below are 31 T cell receptor beta chains from a single sample sequenced in a study of identical twins. TCRdb analysed the 5' RACE reads with MiXCR anew, one entry per CDR3 protein. This table has a few hundred thousand distinct CDR3 sequences, under 12% appearing once. Sequences were obtained from memory T cells sorted from blood. All receptors derive from a man aged 45-65 years in good health.

This clonotype showed up many times. The chain uses TRBV24-1 and TRBJ1-1; perhaps TRBD1 as D (6 bases). Germline CDR1 reads KGHDR; CDR2 reads SFDVKD. The CDR3 covers 16 residues. V lost 2 bases to trimming and J lost 0 bases, with 12 bases between them. CDR3 sequence reads: CATSDSHRVMNTEAFF. In nucleotides, the CDR3 is TGTGCCACCAGTGATTCACACAGGGTGATGAACACTGAAGCTTTCTTT.

This clonotype was counted many times. This chain connects TRBV6-1 to TRBJ2-1, with 10 bases that match TRBD1. The CDR3 totals 13 residues. V lost 5 bases to trimming and J lost 14 bases; unmatched junction nucleotides: 9. Germline lookup yields CDR1 MNHNS and CDR2 SASEGT. The CDR3 bases are TGTGCCAGCAGTACCCGGGACAGGGGAAGAGAGTTCTTC. Translation gives CASSTRDRGREFF.

This clonotype turned up a few times. The chain couples TRBV18 to TRBJ2-3, with a possible D match to TRBD1 (6 bases). V lost 3 bases to trimming and J lost 0 bases, with 13 bases between them. The CDR3 extends over 16 amino acids. CDR1 is KGHSH and CDR2 is LQKENI in the germline V gene. The CDR3 protein is CASSPIRGASTDTQYF. CDR3 in DNA: TGTGCCAGCTCACCGATCAGGGGTGCCAGCACAGATACGCAGTATTTT. The whole variable domain, remainder taken from reference TRBV18 and TRBJ2-3, is NAGVMQNPRHLVRRRGQEARLRCSPMKGHSHVYWYRQLPEEGLKFMVYLQKENIIDESGMPKERFSAEFPKEGPSILRIQQVVRGDSAAYFCASSPIRGASTDTQYFGPGTRLTVL.

The table lists this clonotype with many counts. The chain joins TRBV5-1 to TRBJ2-1; 7 nucleotides match TRBD1. CDR1 and CDR2 (germline): SGHRS, YFSETQ. After removal of 3 bases from V and 4 bases from J, the junction contained 1 base not matched to a gene. The CDR3 is 13 amino acids. The CDR3 region has the DNA TGCGCCAGCAGCTGGGACAGTTACAATGAGCAGTTCTTC. It yields the protein CASSWDSYNEQFF.

The rearrangement links TRBV10-2 to TRBJ2-2; perhaps TRBD2 as D (6 bases). The length of the CDR3 is 13 residues. Germline assignment: CDR1 WSHSY and CDR2 SAAADI. Trimming removed 3 bases at V and 7 bases at J, with 9 bases between. Here the CDR3 DNA reads TGCGCCAGCAGTGAACTAGCAGTCGGGGAGCTGTTTTTT. Translation gives CASSELAVGELFF.

In its sample, this clonotype was seen many times. This rearrangement joins TRBV6-5 to TRBJ2-7, with D perhaps TRBD1 or TRBD2 (5 bases each). CDR1 and CDR2 (germline): MNHEY, SVGAGI. Trimming stripped 4 bases from V and 2 bases from J, with 9 bases between. The CDR3 consists of 13 residues. DNA for the CDR3: TGTGCCAGCAGTTGGGGACGGACCTACGAGCAGTACTTC. It codes for CASSWGRTYEQYF.

In its sample, this clonotype was seen once. This may arise from a read error, as a much more abundant clone is one base away. The rearrangement uses TRBV4-3 and TRBJ1-2; D unclear. The V gene's germline CDR1 is LGHNA and CDR2 YSLEER. This CDR3 has 13 amino acids. The CDR3 coding sequence is TGCGCCAGCAGCCAAGACAGACAATATGGCTACCCCTTC. Protein: CASSQDRQYGYPF.

This clonotype was recorded at least ten times. The chain is built from TRBV4-2 and TRBJ2-3; 7 nucleotides align to TRBD2. CDR1 and CDR2 (germline): LGHNA, YNFKEQ. J lost 2 bases, V lost 6 bases, and 8 bases had no gene match. This CDR3 comprises 15 residues. CDR3 coding DNA: TGTGCCAGCAGGCGTATAGCGGGTGACACAGATACGCAGTATTTT. The encoded protein is CASRRIAGDTDTQYF.

This clonotype was observed many times. The chain recombines TRBV6-5 with TRBJ2-7; the D gene is possibly TRBD2 (5 bases). Germline assignment: CDR1 MNHEY and CDR2 SVGAGI. The CDR3 runs 13 residues. Trimming pared 2 bases from V and 1 base from J, leaving 6 bases between. The CDR3 sequence is CASSYRESYEQYF. DNA for the CDR3: TGTGCCAGCAGTTACCGGGAATCCTACGAGCAGTACTTC.

V usage is TRBV6-2 or TRBV6-3 and J usage is TRBJ2-5; 8 bases agree with TRBD2. Per the germline V gene, CDR1 is MNHEY and CDR2 is SVGEGT. Trimming cost V 4 bases and J 5 bases; bases outside gene matches: 12. The CDR3 contains 16 residues. CDR3 amino acids: CASSSPAIGGDETQYF. The CDR3 DNA sequence: TGTGCCAGCAGTTCCCCCGCTATCGGGGGGGACGAGACCCAGTACTTC.

This clonotype appeared many times. The chain uses TRBV5-1 and TRBJ2-7; perhaps D is TRBD1 or TRBD2 (5 bases each). V shed 2 bases and J shed 0 bases, with 12 bases lying between them. From germline, CDR1 is SGHRS and CDR2 YFSETQ. The CDR3 is 15 residues long. CDR3 coding DNA: TGCGCCAGCAGCTTCGGGACGGGAAGCTCCTACGAGCAGTACTTC. It yields the protein CASSFGTGSSYEQYF. Complete variable domain (other parts from reference TRBV5-1 and TRBJ2-7): KAGVTQTPRYLIKTRGQQVTLSCSPISGHRSVSWYQQTPGQGLQFLFEYFSETQRNKGNFPGRFSGRQFSNSRSEMNVSTLELGDSALYLCASSFGTGSSYEQYFGPGTRLTVT.

The gene calls are TRBV4-3 and TRBJ2-1; tentative D call: TRBD2 (7 bases). V shed 4 bases and J shed 4 bases, with 14 bases lying between them. From germline, CDR1 is LGHNA and CDR2 YSLEER. CDR3 size: 15 residues. CDR3 residues: CASSPVRGAYNEQFF. CDR3 sequence (DNA): TGCGCCAGCAGCCCCGTTCGGGGGGCTTACAATGAGCAGTTCTTC.

In this sample, this clonotype turned up many times. This chain connects TRBV20-1 to TRBJ2-7, with a possible D match to TRBD1 (6 bases). The CDR3 spans 14 residues. Germline lookup yields CDR1 DFQATT and CDR2 SNEGSKA (reference sequence). Trimming pared 0 bases from V and 4 bases from J, leaving 13 bases between. CDR3 protein: CSARDTRGSYEQYF. As DNA, the CDR3 is TGCAGTGCTAGAGACACCAGGGGAAGTTACGAGCAGTACTTC.

This clonotype was found once. One junction end disagrees with the germline gene, perhaps due to a read error. The chain couples TRBV27 to TRBJ2-7, with a weak D call TRBD2 (6 bases). The CDR3 has 15 residues. The germline V gene encodes CDR1 MNHEY and CDR2 SMNVEV (reference sequence). The CDR3 nucleotides are TGTGCCCGCAGTCCAGATAGCGGACCCTCCTACGAGCAGTACTTC. Translation gives CARSPDSGPSYEQYF.

The table lists this clonotype with many counts. V and J are TRBV5-1 and TRBJ1-2; TRBD1 is a possible D gene (6 bases). The germline CDR1 and CDR2 sequences are SGHRS and YFSETQ. This CDR3 region has 13 residues. Trimming shortened V by 7 bases and J by 8 bases, and 18 bases separated the two germline ends. This CDR3 is CASSKTGLGGYTF. In DNA form, the CDR3 reads TGCGCCAGCTCGAAAACAGGGTTGGGGGGCTACACCTTC.

This clonotype was seen many times. CDR3 nucleotides: TGTGCCAGCAGCTTTGGACAGGGAATTTACAATGAGCAGTTCTTC. As protein: CASSFGQGIYNEQFF. The V call is TRBV11-2, the J call TRBJ2-1, with 8 positions matching TRBD1. Germline CDR1 SGHAT, CDR2 FQNNGV. The CDR3 contains 15 residues. V gave up 3 bases and J gave up 4 bases; unmatched junction bases: 5.

The chain employs TRBV6-1 and TRBJ2-7; TRBD1 matches at 11 bases. CDR1 is MNHNS and CDR2 is SASEGT in the germline V gene. Trimming took 6 bases from V and 2 from J; bases not matched to a gene: 3. The CDR3 runs to 14 residues. CDR3 protein: CASSRTGGPYEQYF. In DNA form, the CDR3 reads TGTGCCAGCAGCCGGACAGGGGGCCCCTACGAGCAGTACTTC.

This clonotype was found many times. The V gene is TRBV5-1, the J gene TRBJ2-1, with 12 bases fitting TRBD2. CDR1 SGHRS and CDR2 YFSETQ come from the germline V gene. V shed 0 bases, J shed 7 bases, and the junction held 11 bases outside the gene matches. CDR3 length: 18 residues. The CDR3 DNA is TGCGCCAGCAGCTTGGCCACGCTTCTAGCGGGGGGGTTGAATGAGCAGTTCTTC. Its translation is CASSLATLLAGGLNEQFF.

V and J are TRBV29-1 and TRBJ2-3; D is uncertain. The V gene lost 2 bases and the J gene lost 1 base, with 7 bases spanning the gap. The CDR3 is 13 residues long. CDR1 and CDR2 from the germline V gene are SQVTM and ANQGSEA. CDR3 in DNA: TGCAGCGTTGAAATAACAGGCACAGATACGCAGTATTTT. Its translation: CSVEITGTDTQYF.

This clonotype was counted many times. The chain has TRBV12-3 or TRBV12-4 and TRBJ2-7; D perhaps matches TRBD1 (6 bases). The length of the CDR3 is 13 residues. V lost 5 bases and J 1 base, leaving 9 bases between the germline ends. The CDR3 DNA sequence: TGTGCCAGCAGTGCGGACAGATCCTACGAGCAGTACTTC. Encoded protein: CASSADRSYEQYF.

The V gene is TRBV10-3, the J gene TRBJ2-7, with 10 positions matching TRBD1. Losses at the gene ends were 3 bases for V and 3 bases for J; bases not matched to a gene: 5. The germline gives CDR1 ENHRY, CDR2 SYGVKD. The CDR3 sequence is 15 residues long. The CDR3 reads CAISDLGQGVYEQYF. The CDR3 nucleotides are TGTGCCATCAGTGATCTTGGACAGGGGGTCTACGAGCAGTACTTC.

Many counts were recorded for this clonotype. The V call is TRBV4-3, the J call TRBJ2-4; 7 positions match TRBD1. Germline CDR1 LGHNA, CDR2 YSLEER. The CDR3 has 13 residues. Unmatched junction bases numbered 4, after V lost 5 bases and J lost 6 bases. The CDR3 bases are TGCGCCAGCAGCTCCGGGGACAGAAACATTCAGTACTTC. Encoded protein: CASSSGDRNIQYF.

In its sample, this clonotype was seen many times. One end of the junction is discordant with germline, which a read error may explain. The V call is TRBV4-3, the J call TRBJ2-7; 8 bases fit TRBD2. This CDR3 is 13 amino acids long. CDR1 LGHNA and CDR2 YSLEER come from the germline V gene. CDR3 amino acids: CASSQDRSGEPLF. DNA of the CDR3: TGCGCCAGCAGCCAAGATCGTAGCGGGGAGCCACTTTTC.

In this sample, this clonotype turned up many times. J is TRBJ2-4 and V is TRBV15; D is perhaps TRBD2 (5 bases). This CDR3 comprises 17 residues. Trimming pared 0 bases from V and 6 bases from J, leaving 18 bases between. Germline V gene data show CDR1 as LNHNV and CDR2 as YYDKDF (reference sequence). The CDR3 sequence: CATSRDPSSQRGNIQYF. The CDR3 DNA is TGTGCCACCAGCAGAGATCCCTCGTCCCAACGGGGAAACATTCAGTACTTC.

This clonotype was seen many times. V is TRBV30 and J is TRBJ2-7; 12 nucleotides agree with TRBD1. V shed 3 bases and J 8 bases; nucleotides not matched to a gene: 8. CDR3 length equals 14 residues. Germline V gene data show CDR1 as GTSNPN and CDR2 as SVGIG (reference sequence). CDR3 protein: CAWRGGTGGLKQYF. The CDR3 DNA sequence: TGTGCCTGGAGGGGCGGGACAGGGGGCTTGAAGCAGTACTTC.

This clonotype came up many times. The chain is built from TRBV3-1 and TRBJ1-1; a possible D gene is TRBD1 (6 bases). The CDR3 length is 14 residues. Trimming shortened V by 4 bases and J by 8 bases, and 17 bases separated the two germline ends. Germline V gene lookup returns CDR1 LGHDT and CDR2 YNNKEL (reference sequence). The CDR3, as DNA: TGTGCCAGCAGCCCAACAGGGTCGTCCCTGGAAGCTTTCTTT. Encoded protein: CASSPTGSSLEAFF.

This clonotype appeared many times. V usage is TRBV3-1 and J usage is TRBJ1-2, with D unclear. Germline V gene data show CDR1 as LGHDT and CDR2 as YNNKEL (reference sequence). The CDR3 runs to 16 residues. The V end was cut by 4 bases, the J end by 8 bases, with 23 bases between. The CDR3 region is CASSPNLWTATVGYTF. The CDR3 coding sequence is TGTGCCAGCAGCCCCAACTTATGGACCGCCACGGTCGGCTACACCTTC.

With respect to this clonotype: A clone one base away is much larger, so this may be a read error. The chain combines TRBV4-3 with TRBJ2-3, with 10 bases aligning to TRBD2. The CDR3 is 17 amino acids. Per germline, CDR1 LGHNA and CDR2 YSLEER. The V segment lost 0 bases and the J segment 5 bases; nucleotides outside the gene matches: 8. Here the CDR3 reads CASSQESLAGARDTQYF. CDR3 coding DNA: TGCGCCAGCAGCCAAGAAAGCCTAGCGGGAGCGAGAGATACGCAGTATTTT.

Concerning this clonotype itself: This may stem from a read error, because a much larger clone lies one nucleotide away. J is TRBJ1-1 and V is TRBV6-1; tentative D call: TRBD1 (5 bases). This CDR3 is built from 14 residues. Germline V gene sequence: CDR1 MNHNS, CDR2 SASEGT. Trimming removed 6 bases from V and 0 bases from J, with 11 bases in between. DNA for the CDR3: TGTGCCAGCAGAATGGACAACATGAACACTGAAGCTTTCTTT. It translates to CASRMDNMNTEAFF.

This clonotype was counted at least ten times. This sequence joins TRBV4-3 and TRBJ1-2, with D perhaps matching TRBD1 (5 bases). CDR3 length: 15 amino acids. Trimming took off 0 bases at V and 7 bases at J, with 15 bases between the two ends. CDR1 LGHNA and CDR2 YSLEER come from the germline V gene. The chain's CDR3 is CASSQDWGGDPGYTF. In DNA, the CDR3 is TGCGCCAGCAGCCAAGATTGGGGGGGGGACCCTGGCTACACCTTC.

This clonotype has a count of ten or more. The chain uses TRBV4-1 and TRBJ2-3; the D gene is possibly TRBD1 (6 bases). V lost 5 bases and J lost 2, with 11 bases in between. The CDR3 spans 14 residues. Germline V gives CDR1 MGHRA, CDR2 YSYEKL. DNA of the CDR3: TGCGCCAGCAGCAGAGACAGGTACACAGATACGCAGTATTTT. This codes for CASSRDRYTDTQYF.